This paragraph covers one T cell receptor beta chain sequence. Its antigen is currently unknown. The study reverse transcribed the entire isolated RNA, so it sequenced expressed TCRB transcripts. Assay: immunoSEQ multiplex PCR; the TCRdb copy retains only in-frame clones and omits some. The sample contains about 930,000 clones, 17% of which appear only once. CDR3 size: 15 residues. Germline CDR1 and CDR2: SGHNT and YYREEE (reference sequence). J gave up 4 bases and V 3 bases, and 6 bases lay outside the gene matches. CD45RO/CCR7/CD25/CD127/CD95/CD27 sorting isolated CD4+ naive, central memory, regulatory and stem cell-like memory cells. The source of the sample is a study of beta chain features in type 1 diabetes. Notes on the study in general: Researchers cautioned that cDNA sequencing could over-represent cells with high TCR expression.

The sequencing sample was made of naive CD4+ T cells from blood. The chain has TRBV5-4 and TRBJ2-7; TRBD2 matches at 11 bases. This sequence originates from a young woman in good health. DNA for the CDR3: TGTGCCAGCAGCTCCACTAGCGGGAGCATGTACGAGCAGTACTTC. Its translation: CASSSTSGSMYEQYF.